This T cell receptor (beta chain) was recorded in a study of shared clonotypes between healthy human individuals. Source study methods: Junction-only sequences without quality scores were provided by ImmunoSEQ, so filtering was different. The repertoire was sequenced with immunoSEQ multiplex PCR; TCRdb's copy has only in-frame clones and lacks some. V, J and clone size are those of that table, while D and trimming were read from the DNA. Of around 2.1 million clones in the sample, 85% to 95% are singletons; the top ten hold under 2%. Trimming at V came to 4 bases and at J to 4 bases, leaving 16 bases not matched to a gene. Germline V gene lookup returns CDR1 MNHEY and CDR2 SMNVEV (reference sequence). CDR3 length: 18 residues. CD45RO-negative CD8 cells positively selected for CCR7 made up the naive population, which excluded terminally differentiated effector memory CD45RA+ cells.

The rearrangement joins TRBV27 to TRBJ2-5; TRBD1 aligns across 9 bases. This clonotype was sampled from a man aged 18-30 years in good health. Some clones in this sample may be carry-over from other donors' samples. Sample: naive CD8+ T cells from PBMCs. The CDR3 nucleotides are TGTGCCAGCAGTTCTCTTACACCCGACAGGGGGGGGAGAGAGACCCAGTACTTC. This sequence encodes CASSSLTPDRGGRETQYF.